This T cell receptor (beta chain) was sequenced for a study of T-cell reconstitution after alpha-beta-depleted transplantation in children. This clonotype was counted between two and nine times. The antigen is not known. Study-level findings and limits: In some patients, recipient T cells and intrathymic progenitors surviving conditioning explained high day-60 diversity.

Unique molecular identifiers were built into the TCRbeta library. In TCRdb, the PCR reads were re-called with MiXCR into one record per CDR3 protein. The profile shows roughly 220,000 distinct CDR3 sequences, approximately 8.4% of them singletons. The ends lost 4 bases at V and 2 bases at J; junction bases unmatched: 8. Germline-derived CDR1 and CDR2 are KGHDR and SFDVKD. CDR3 length: 17 residues. V and J are TRBV24-1 and TRBJ2-2; 8 bases line up with TRBD1. This clonotype was obtained from a male patient aged 2-15 years who had a stem cell transplant for acute myeloid leukemia, so the T cells may come from the graft donor. The input for sequencing was PBMCs, mostly from graft donor cells, taken 360 days after TCRalphabeta/CD19-depleted stem cell transplant. The chain's CDR3 is CATSEPPGGPNTGELFF. The CDR3 region has the DNA TGTGCCACCAGTGAGCCCCCAGGGGGCCCAAACACCGGGGAGCTGTTTTTT.